One TCR beta chain is described in this entry. Its antigen is not yet known. Within one base of it there is no much larger clone, and no base qualities were kept. The trim is 1 base for V and 2 bases for J, with a gap of 9 bases between the germline ends. From its cysteine to its phenylalanine, the CDR3 spans 15 amino acids. CDR3 DNA is the only sequence kept; it has 45 bases, read in frame from the first base. Via the germline V gene, CDR1 is SGHVS and CDR2 FQNEAQ. During the collection period, no immune events, such as infections, were documented for the healthy donors. Time-dependent variance in a beta-binomial model of T-cell clone differential abundance was calibrated using healthy-donor blood repertoires as a training cohort. The training cohort comprised 10 or so healthy donors, 3 female and 7 male. The donors were between about 29 and 65 years old, with an average age of 43 years. Whole blood was collected from each healthy donor at three time points spaced approximately 13 days apart and obtained from a commercial supplier. For immunosequencing, genomic DNA was extracted from unsorted whole blood.

The data are from a study of identifying expanded T cells in peripheral blood (dated by TCRdb to about 2019). Broadly, across the study: Technical replicates were generated by sequencing separate aliquots of the same genomic DNA pool, with four replicates compared pairwise.

The immunoSEQ Assay, which relies on bias-controlled multiplex PCR amplification of genomic DNA, was used to profile TCRbeta CDR3 regions. The original pipeline was this. The absolute abundance of each unique TCRbeta CDR3 region was quantified after sequences were collapsed and filtered. Two models were used to test differential abundance: a binomial model (Fisher-equivalent) and a beta-binomial model that adds time-dependent variance fitted from healthy donors. Clones with fewer than 5 combined templates were excluded, and clones with Benjamini-Hochberg FDR below 0.01 were called differentially abundant. Beta-binomial variance was modeled as a function of total template count across the two samples using the form v = (b*log(k)+a)^2. The immuneACCESS repertoire file appears here via TCRdb, limited to in-frame rearrangements. These files lack a portion of the clones; in checked studies, under half of the deficit traces to unresolved V genes, and the cause of the others is not known. The V and J calls and the clone size are those of that table, but D and trimming were determined from the DNA. Counted in this sample were over 70,000 clones; approximately 90% of them appeared once. The ten largest clones capture about 20% of the sample.

The research as a whole found: The beta-binomial model significantly reduced the number of clones called differentially abundant and the false-positive rate across all healthy-donor time intervals. The authors expected that over much longer intervals, such as months to years, biological variance in healthy repertoires might increase even further. In all healthy donors, the variance in clone template counts between samples taken two weeks apart rose significantly as total template count increased. The binomial model flagged approximately 1.3 differentially abundant clones between technical replicates but 15 to 17 over roughly two weeks and over 18 over about 4 weeks.

Specimen: blood. The V gene is TRBV7-8 and the J gene is TRBJ2-1; the D segment is perhaps TRBD1 or TRBD2, each sharing 5 matched bases. This sequence was found in a person aged 18 to 75 in good health. The bases are TGTGCCAGCAGCTTAGGGGACGGACCCTACAATGAGCAGTTCTTC. It specifies CASSLGDGPYNEQFF.